This record concerns one TCR beta chain sequence. The CDR3 has 13 residues. Deletions cut 5 bases from V and 6 bases from J, with 11 bases between. The germline V gene has CDR1 MGHDK and CDR2 SYGVNS. Per the original methods: Amplification with reference gene primers provided the estimates of nucleated cell counts. TCRdb's copy holds only in-frame clones and misses some; the assay was immunoSEQ multiplex PCR. The D gene and trimming were derived from the DNA, and the V and J assignments and clone size from that table. The table shows fewer than 300,000 clones, with about 87% occurring only once. This specimen belongs to a study of blood T cell repertoires in COVID-19. Overall study context: The United States, Italy and Spain were the sources of the acute and convalescent COVID-19 samples. PBMCs, B-cell-depleted T cells, or T cells provided the cDNA or gDNA that made up the material.

This TCR was sampled from a man between 60 and 75 years old who had recovered from COVID-19. Specimen: peripheral blood. V usage is TRBV25-1 and J usage is TRBJ2-1; TRBD1 might be the D (5 bases). CDR3 nucleotides: TGTGCCAGCAGTTATCAGGGAATCAATGAGCAGTTCTTC. This gives the protein CASSYQGINEQFF.